These 30 T cell receptor beta chains were all obtained from the same sample, sequenced in a study of blood T cell repertoires in COVID-19. Using immunoSEQ multiplex PCR, the repertoire was profiled, and TCRdb retains in-frame clones only, with some absent. Of about 280,000 clones in the sample, about 85% were seen once. Sample: peripheral blood. The receptors derive from a human donor in a cohort sampled during active COVID-19.

The V gene is TRBV24-1, the J gene TRBJ2-3; the D gene is possibly TRBD2 (7 bases). The germline V gene encodes CDR1 KGHDR and CDR2 SFDVKD. The V end lost 5 bases, the J end lost 2 bases, and 13 bases lay between the germline ends. This CDR3 contains 15 residues. The CDR3 region is CATSGGAGATDTQYF. DNA for the CDR3: TGTGCCACCAGTGGTGGGGCGGGGGCCACAGATACGCAGTATTTT.

This rearrangement joins TRBV25-1 to TRBJ2-7, with D possibly matching TRBD1 (5 bases). CDR3 length: 14 amino acids. V was cut by 1 base and J by 7 bases, with 14 bases left in between. Germline assignment: CDR1 MGHDK and CDR2 SYGVNS. CDR3 residues: CASSELTGSREQYF. The CDR3 DNA is TGTGCCAGCAGTGAATTAACAGGTTCTCGGGAGCAGTACTTC.

This clone was observed a handful of times. The rearrangement links TRBV5-1 to TRBJ2-3; TRBD2 aligns across 14 bases. The CDR3 length is 18 residues. Trimming removed 3 bases from V and 1 base from J; junction bases left unmatched: 7. The germline V gene has CDR1 SGHRS and CDR2 YFSETQ. In DNA, the CDR3 is TGCGCCAGCAGCTCGGGGGGACTAGCGGGAGATGGCACAGATACGCAGTATTTT. Translation gives CASSSGGLAGDGTDTQYF. Filled out from reference TRBV5-1 and TRBJ2-3, the complete variable domain reads KAGVTQTPRYLIKTRGQQVTLSCSPISGHRSVSWYQQTPGQGLQFLFEYFSETQRNKGNFPGRFSGRQFSNSRSEMNVSTLELGDSALYLCASSSGGLAGDGTDTQYFGPGTRLTVL.

CDR3 residues: CASSPLMGTVGSNTGELFF. CDR3 DNA sequence: TGTGCCAGCAGCCCGCTTATGGGGACAGTGGGGTCGAACACCGGGGAGCTGTTTTTT. The chain has TRBV7-7 and TRBJ2-2; 7 bases fit TRBD1. This CDR3 contains 19 residues. From germline, CDR1 is SSHAT and CDR2 FNYEAQ (reference sequence). Unmatched junction bases numbered 15, after V lost 5 bases and J lost 0 bases.

With respect to this clone: The same CDR3 also results from other DNA sequences found in this sample. The chain joins TRBV30 to TRBJ2-1; 13 bases map to TRBD2. The trim removed 0 bases at V and 13 bases at J, leaving 9 bases unmatched. The germline V gene encodes CDR1 GTSNPN and CDR2 SVGIG (reference sequence). CDR3 length equals 15 residues. The CDR3 loop is CAWSVGPGLAGNQFF. The DNA for the CDR3 is TGTGCCTGGAGTGTAGGACCGGGACTAGCGGGGAACCAGTTCTTC.

The chain links TRBV9 to TRBJ2-1, with 9 bases aligning to TRBD2. The germline gives CDR1 SGDLS, CDR2 YYNGEE. Unmatched junction bases numbered 7, after V lost 4 bases and J lost 8 bases. This CDR3 is built from 14 residues. CDR3 sequence (DNA): TGTGCCAGCAGCCCGGGACTAGCAGGAGATGAGCAGTTCTTC. This encodes CASSPGLAGDEQFF.

The chain couples TRBV6-5 to TRBJ2-1, with 11 nucleotides matching TRBD2. The V and J ends lost 0 bases and 6 bases, in that order; junction bases with no gene match: 4. Per the germline V gene, CDR1 is MNHEY and CDR2 is SVGAGI. CDR3 length equals 16 residues. CDR3 in amino acids: CASSYSILAGVNEQFF. In nucleotides, the CDR3 is TGTGCCAGCAGTTACTCGATACTAGCGGGAGTCAATGAGCAGTTCTTC.

The chain combines TRBV9 with TRBJ2-5, with 9 bases matching TRBD2. This CDR3 has 16 residues. CDR1 is SGDLS and CDR2 is YYNGEE in the germline V gene. The junction had 7 bases not matched to a gene; V was cut back by 4 bases and J by 0 bases. The CDR3 coding sequence is TGTGCCAGCAGCTCAAGGGGCGGGAGGGACCAAGAGACCCAGTACTTC. Translation gives CASSSRGGRDQETQYF.

The CDR3, as DNA: TGTGCCAGCAGCTTATACCCGACAGGGGGCTCCGATCAGCCCCAGCATTTT. Amino acid sequence: CASSLYPTGGSDQPQHF. The genes are TRBV11-2 and TRBJ1-5; 10 bases fit TRBD1. Per the germline V gene, CDR1 is SGHAT and CDR2 is FQNNGV. The CDR3 totals 17 residues. Trimming cost V 2 bases and J 5 bases; bases outside gene matches: 9.

The chain combines TRBV5-1 with TRBJ2-5, with 8 nucleotides matching TRBD2. The junction had 5 bases not matched to a gene; V was cut back by 3 bases and J by 4 bases. Germline V CDR1 and CDR2: SGHRS, YFSETQ. The CDR3 contains 14 residues. CDR3 amino acids: CASSWNRGGETQYF. CDR3 coding DNA: TGCGCCAGCAGCTGGAACCGGGGGGGAGAGACCCAGTACTTC. The full variable domain, in which reference TRBV5-1 and TRBJ2-5 provide the parts outside the CDR3, is KAGVTQTPRYLIKTRGQQVTLSCSPISGHRSVSWYQQTPGQGLQFLFEYFSETQRNKGNFPGRFSGRQFSNSRSEMNVSTLELGDSALYLCASSWNRGGETQYFGPGTRLLVL.

J is TRBJ2-3 and V is TRBV9; 8 nucleotides align to TRBD2. V shed 2 bases, J shed 4 bases, and the junction held 6 bases outside the gene matches. Looked up from germline, CDR1 is SGDLS and CDR2 is YYNGEE. The CDR3 loop spans 15 amino acids. The CDR3, as DNA: TGTGCCAGCAGCGTCCAGCGGGAGTTTCCAGATACGCAGTATTTT. Translating gives CASSVQREFPDTQYF.

The rearrangement uses TRBV7-8 and TRBJ2-3, with 10 bases aligning to TRBD2. This CDR3 spans 17 amino acids. Germline V gene sequence: CDR1 SGHVS, CDR2 FQNEAQ. V trimming: 5 bases; J trimming: 2 bases; junction bases outside the gene matches: 10. CDR3 amino acids: CASSRTSGERATDTQYF. The CDR3 DNA sequence: TGTGCCAGCAGCCGAACTAGCGGGGAAAGGGCCACAGATACGCAGTATTTT.

The chain joins TRBV25-1 to TRBJ1-4, with D hard to call. Germline V lookup: CDR1 MGHDK, CDR2 SYGVNS. This CDR3 has 13 residues. The germline V and J ends were trimmed by 5 bases and 6 bases, with 10 bases remaining between them. As DNA, the CDR3 is TGTGCCAGCAGTCGGAGTCTGGATGAAAAACTGTTTTTT. Translating gives CASSRSLDEKLFF.

V gene TRBV30 combines with J gene TRBJ1-2; D not certain. This CDR3 has 13 residues. Germline V lookup: CDR1 GTSNPN, CDR2 SVGIG (reference sequence). V was cut by 7 bases and J by 5 bases, with 17 bases left in between. CDR3 coding DNA: TGTGCCTATCGACGGAACACGGGATATGGCTACACCTTC. This gives the protein CAYRRNTGYGYTF.

The rearrangement joins TRBV10-3 to TRBJ1-1; TRBD1 might be the D (5 bases). Germline-derived CDR1 and CDR2 are ENHRY and SYGVKD. V shed 3 bases and J shed 1 base, with 12 bases lying between them. CDR3 length equals 15 residues. CDR3 DNA sequence: TGTGCCATCAGTGAATCACAGGTCCGGAACACTGAAGCTTTCTTT. As protein: CAISESQVRNTEAFF.

The chain joins TRBV5-6 to TRBJ2-1; TRBD1 might be the D (6 bases). The V gene's germline CDR1 is SGHDT and CDR2 YYEEEE. V dropped 4 bases and J dropped 10 bases, with 18 bases sitting between them. The CDR3 runs 14 residues. The CDR3 spells CASSGWGRAGEQFF. Here the CDR3 DNA reads TGTGCCAGCAGCGGATGGGGGCGAGCAGGCGAGCAGTTCTTC. Full variable domain (rest looked up from reference TRBV5-6 and TRBJ2-1): DAGVTQSPTHLIKTRGQQVTLRCSPKSGHDTVSWYQQALGQGPQFIFQYYEEEERQRGNFPDRFSGHQFPNYSSELNVNALLLGDSALYLCASSGWGRAGEQFFGPGTRLTVL.

This rearrangement joins TRBV7-2 to TRBJ2-2; D gene ambiguous. V shed 3 bases and J shed 3 bases, with 14 bases lying between them. From germline, CDR1 is SGHTA and CDR2 FQGNSA. The CDR3 loop spans 16 amino acids. The chain's CDR3 is CASSFSGRLHTGELFF. In DNA form, the CDR3 reads TGTGCCAGCAGCTTTTCTGGGCGTTTGCACACCGGGGAGCTGTTTTTT.

The rearrangement joins TRBV19 to TRBJ1-4; D is possibly TRBD1 (5 bases). The germline V and J ends were trimmed by 5 bases and 3 bases, with 10 bases remaining between them. The CDR3 length is 14 residues. In germline, CDR1 is LNHDA, CDR2 SQIVND (reference sequence). The CDR3 sequence: CASSLQASNEKLFF. CDR3 bases: TGTGCCAGTAGTCTACAGGCTTCTAATGAAAAACTGTTTTTT.

The chain is built from TRBV28 and TRBJ1-5; TRBD1 might be the D (6 bases). The CDR3 contains 14 residues. CDR1 and CDR2 (germline): MDHEN, SYDVKM. V was clipped by 5 bases and J by 6 bases, with 14 bases between them. CDR3 DNA sequence: TGTGCCAGCAGTCGAACAGGGCGCACTCAGCCCCAGCATTTT. This codes for CASSRTGRTQPQHF.

V is TRBV4-1 and J is TRBJ2-7, with 8 bases aligning to TRBD2. Germline lookup yields CDR1 MGHRA and CDR2 YSYEKL. This CDR3 has 15 amino acids. J lost 0 bases, V lost 6 bases, and 7 bases had no gene match. CDR3 DNA: TGCGCCAGCAGGCCAGCGGGAGAGAGCTCCTACGAGCAGTACTTC. This translates into CASRPAGESSYEQYF.

This chain links TRBV2 with TRBJ1-2; a possible D gene is TRBD1 (6 bases). CDR1 and CDR2 (germline): SNHLY, FYNNEI. V shed 6 bases and J shed 7 bases, with 15 bases lying between them. The CDR3 is 13 residues long. CDR3 sequence (DNA): TGTGCCAGCAGAGTGCAGGGGAGTAGTGGCTACACCTTC. It codes for CASRVQGSSGYTF.

In its sample, this clone is medium-sized. The chain employs TRBV5-6 and TRBJ2-7; D is uncertain. Germline loops: CDR1 SGHDT, CDR2 YYEEEE. The V and J ends lost 2 bases and 2 bases respectively, with 14 bases between them. CDR3 length: 15 amino acids. CDR3 sequence (DNA): TGTGCCAGCAGCTTCGGAGCTTGGCTAACCTACGAGCAGTACTTC. Amino acid sequence: CASSFGAWLTYEQYF.

The table lists this clone with a count of one. The rearrangement uses TRBV7-9 and TRBJ1-4; 8 bases are a match to TRBD1. This CDR3 has 15 amino acids. The trim removed 4 bases at V and 8 bases at J, leaving 9 bases unmatched. From germline, CDR1 is SEHNR and CDR2 FQNEAQ (reference sequence). CDR3 amino acids: CASSSQGAVGEKLFF. CDR3 nucleotides: TGTGCCAGCAGCTCCCAGGGGGCGGTAGGGGAAAAACTGTTTTTT. Complete variable domain (other parts from reference TRBV7-9 and TRBJ1-4): DTGVSQNPRHKITKRGQNVTFRCDPISEHNRLYWYRQTLGQGPEFLTYFQNEAQLEKSRLLSDRFSAERPKGSFSTLEIQRTEQGDSAMYLCASSSQGAVGEKLFFGSGTQLSVL.

The chain carries TRBV19 and TRBJ2-2; unclear D gene. The CDR3 spans 15 residues. V was pared by 1 base and J by 4 bases, with 10 bases between. The germline V gene encodes CDR1 LNHDA and CDR2 SQIVND (reference sequence). CDR3 in amino acids: CASSIGALSTGELFF. The CDR3 DNA is TGTGCCAGTAGTATAGGGGCCCTTTCCACCGGGGAGCTGTTTTTT.

V usage is TRBV5-4 and J usage is TRBJ1-1; 7 bases line up with TRBD1. V was clipped by 0 bases and J by 1 base; unmatched bases: 3. The CDR3 covers 15 residues. From germline, CDR1 is SGHNT and CDR2 YYREEE (reference sequence). CDR3 loop: CASSLAQGGNTEAFF. Written as DNA, the CDR3 is TGTGCCAGCAGCTTGGCCCAGGGGGGGAACACTGAAGCTTTCTTT.

The chain joins TRBV10-3 to TRBJ2-3; tentatively, D is TRBD1 (5 bases). CDR1 ENHRY and CDR2 SYGVKD come from the germline V gene. The CDR3 runs 17 residues. With 6 bases removed from V and 1 base from J, the gap between germline ends came to 20 bases. CDR3 nucleotide sequence: TGTGCCATCAGCGAAGGGGAAGGGATTGGGCGCACAGATACGCAGTATTTT. The encoded protein is CAISEGEGIGRTDTQYF.

The rearrangement uses TRBV5-4 and TRBJ1-6; the D is unclear. V was cut by 0 bases and J by 0 bases, with 7 bases left in between. This CDR3 spans 16 amino acids. Germline CDR1 is SGHNT and CDR2 is YYREEE (reference sequence). The CDR3 coding sequence is TGTGCCAGCAGCTTGGTACAGAGCTCCTATAATTCACCCCTCCACTTT. Translating gives CASSLVQSSYNSPLHF. Based on the CDR3 plus reference TRBV5-4 and TRBJ1-6, the full variable domain is ETGVTQSPTHLIKTRGQQVTLRCSSQSGHNTVSWYQQALGQGPQFIFQYYREEENGRGNFPPRFSGLQFPNYSSELNVNALELDDSALYLCASSLVQSSYNSPLHFGNGTRLTVT.

The chain recombines TRBV15 with TRBJ1-1; 8 nucleotides align to TRBD1. CDR1 and CDR2 from the germline V gene are LNHNV and YYDKDF (reference sequence). The CDR3 totals 15 residues. The V and J ends lost 0 bases and 1 base, in that order; junction bases with no gene match: 1. The CDR3 region is CATSRDGTGNTEAFF. Here the CDR3 DNA reads TGTGCCACCAGCAGAGATGGGACAGGGAACACTGAAGCTTTCTTT.

The chain links TRBV7-6 to TRBJ2-1, with TRBD2 matching 12 bases. Germline loops: CDR1 SGHVS, CDR2 FNYEAQ. The CDR3 contains 16 residues. The J segment lost 6 bases and the V segment lost 2 bases, leaving 5 bases of the junction unmatched. The CDR3 nucleotides are TGTGCCAGCAGCTTATCCCCTAGCGGGAGGGCCAATGAGCAGTTCTTC. This gives the protein CASSLSPSGRANEQFF.

V gene TRBV7-2 combines with J gene TRBJ1-2; no definite D call. CDR1 and CDR2 from the germline V gene are SGHTA and FQGNSA. This CDR3 is built from 15 residues. Deletions cut 3 bases from V and 8 bases from J, with 19 bases between. CDR3: CASSLAADGAEGYTF. For the CDR3, the DNA is TGTGCCAGCAGCTTGGCTGCAGACGGTGCGGAGGGCTACACCTTC.